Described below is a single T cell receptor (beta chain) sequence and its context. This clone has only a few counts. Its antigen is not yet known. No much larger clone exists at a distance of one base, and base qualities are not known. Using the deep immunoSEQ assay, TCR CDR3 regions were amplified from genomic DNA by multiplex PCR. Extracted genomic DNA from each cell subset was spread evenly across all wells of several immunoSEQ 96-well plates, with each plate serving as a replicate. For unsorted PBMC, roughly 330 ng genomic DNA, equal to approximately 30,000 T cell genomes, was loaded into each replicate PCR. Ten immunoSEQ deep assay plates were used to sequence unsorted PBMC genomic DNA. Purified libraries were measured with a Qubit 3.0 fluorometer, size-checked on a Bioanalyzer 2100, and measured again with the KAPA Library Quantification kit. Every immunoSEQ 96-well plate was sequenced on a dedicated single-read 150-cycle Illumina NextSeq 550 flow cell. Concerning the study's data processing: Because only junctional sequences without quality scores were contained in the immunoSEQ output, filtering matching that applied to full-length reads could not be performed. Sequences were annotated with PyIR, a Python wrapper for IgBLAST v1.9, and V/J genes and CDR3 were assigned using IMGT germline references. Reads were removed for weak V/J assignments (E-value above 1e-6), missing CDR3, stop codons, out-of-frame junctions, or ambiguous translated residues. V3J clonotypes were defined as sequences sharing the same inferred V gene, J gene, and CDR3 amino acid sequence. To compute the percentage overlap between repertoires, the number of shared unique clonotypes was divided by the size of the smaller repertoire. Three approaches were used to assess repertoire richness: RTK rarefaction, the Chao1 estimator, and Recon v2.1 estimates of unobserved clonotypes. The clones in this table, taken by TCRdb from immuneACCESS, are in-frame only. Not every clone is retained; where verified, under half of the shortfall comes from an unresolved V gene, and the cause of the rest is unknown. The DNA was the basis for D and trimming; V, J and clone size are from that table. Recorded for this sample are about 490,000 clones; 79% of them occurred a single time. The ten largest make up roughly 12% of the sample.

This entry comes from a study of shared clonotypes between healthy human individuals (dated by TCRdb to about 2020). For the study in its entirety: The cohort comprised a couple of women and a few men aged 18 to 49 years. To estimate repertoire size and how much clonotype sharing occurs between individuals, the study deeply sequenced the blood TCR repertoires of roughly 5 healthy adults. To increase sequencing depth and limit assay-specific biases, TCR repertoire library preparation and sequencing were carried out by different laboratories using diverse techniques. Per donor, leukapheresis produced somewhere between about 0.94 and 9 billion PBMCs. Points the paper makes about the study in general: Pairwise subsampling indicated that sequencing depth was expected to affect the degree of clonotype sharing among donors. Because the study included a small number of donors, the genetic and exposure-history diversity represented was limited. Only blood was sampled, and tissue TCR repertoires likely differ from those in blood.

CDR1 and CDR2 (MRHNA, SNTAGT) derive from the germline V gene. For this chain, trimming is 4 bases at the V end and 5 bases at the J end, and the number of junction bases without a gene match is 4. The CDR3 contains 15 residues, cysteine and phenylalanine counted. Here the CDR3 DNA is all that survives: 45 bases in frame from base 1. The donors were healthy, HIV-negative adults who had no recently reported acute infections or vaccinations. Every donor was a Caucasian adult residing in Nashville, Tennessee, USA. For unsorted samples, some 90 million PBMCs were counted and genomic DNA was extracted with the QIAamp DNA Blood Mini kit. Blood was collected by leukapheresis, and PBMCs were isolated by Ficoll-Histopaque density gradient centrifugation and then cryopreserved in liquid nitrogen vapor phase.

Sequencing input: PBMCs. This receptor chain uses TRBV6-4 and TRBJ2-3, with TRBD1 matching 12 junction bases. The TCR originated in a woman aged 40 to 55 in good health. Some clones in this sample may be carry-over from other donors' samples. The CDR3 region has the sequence CASSAGTGGRDTQYF. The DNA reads TGTGCCAGCAGTGCCGGGACAGGGGGCAGAGATACGCAGTATTTT.